This T cell receptor beta chain originates from a study of tumor and adjacent non-tumor tissue in lung cancer. Study as a whole: Patients comprised some eleven adenocarcinoma, a couple of squamous cell carcinoma and 1 small cell lung cancer. On average, productive TCRbeta reads reached some 4.4 million per sample. Study-wide points: Normal lung showed higher cumulative top 100 clone frequency than tumor. TCR diversity was significantly greater in tumor than normal lung tissue.

CDR3 length equals 16 residues. V was cut by 3 bases and J by 1 base, with 15 bases left in between. Germline V gene lookup returns CDR1 MNHNS and CDR2 SASEGT. Three rounds of nested PCR, following a modified ARM-PCR protocol, produced the TCRbeta library. TCRdb independently ran MiXCR on the multiplex PCR reads; one entry per CDR3 protein. The table records about 86,000 distinct CDR3 sequences, approximately 73% of them present only once. On this clonotype itself: The target antigen is unknown.

No cell sorting was done before RNA was extracted from the tissue. Distant lung tissue was collected more than 3 cm away from the tumor edge. This TCR derives from a woman aged 50 to 60 with non-small cell lung cancer. Sequenced material: distant non-tumor lung tissue. The chain carries TRBV6-1 and TRBJ1-1; D uncertain. Here the CDR3 DNA reads TGTGCCAGCAGTGACCGCTGGGAAATGGCGAACACTGAAGCTTTCTTT. Encoded protein: CASSDRWEMANTEAFF.